This T cell receptor beta chain was documented in a study of blood T cells in healthy people across ages. Study-level results: Older age went with lower TCR beta diversity per million T cells, in a roughly linear way. Lack of knowledge of donor CMV status possibly confounded expanded clonotype changes. Considered underestimates were the diversity estimates obtained from one million T cells.

With respect to this clonotype: Its antigen is currently unknown. One end of the junction varies from germline; a read error may be responsible.

A second PCR of 7 to 11 cycles used a sample-barcoded 5' primer and a J-beta primer mix. From the 5' RACE reads, TCRdb called clonotypes with MiXCR, one entry per CDR3 protein. The table shows some 1,800,000 distinct CDR3 sequences, with more than 35% occurring only once. This receptor was taken from a human donor in good health. Sequencing was done on a sample of blood.

The CDR3 DNA reads as TGTGCCAGCTCACCAAATGACTATGGCTGCACCTTC. As protein: CASSPNDYGCTF. The J gene is TRBJ1-2, the V gene TRBV18; no definite D call. The germline V gene has CDR1 KGHSH and CDR2 LQKENI. This CDR3 is built from 12 residues.